This T cell receptor beta chain originates from a study of graft-versus-host responses after intestinal transplantation. Clones were read by immunoSEQ multiplex PCR, and TCRdb kept only the in-frame ones, dropping some. This table holds 10,000 to 15,000 clones, less than 40% found once. The table lists this clone with a few counts. Plated together were around 200,000 CFSE-labeled responder cells and around 200,000 irradiated, violet-dye-labeled stimulator cells. After mixed lymphocyte reaction, dividing CD4+ and CD8+ responder T cells were sorted. CDR3 length: 11 amino acids. Trimming took 8 bases from V and 1 from J, leaving 5 bases between them.

The sequenced sample was alloreactive CD8+ T cells from a mixed lymphocyte reaction culture, obtained before intestinal transplant. Subset given: CFSE-low proliferating T cells sorted from roughly six-day pre-transplant mixed lymphocyte reaction (GvH or HvG direction). The TCR comes from a human patient who received an intestinal transplant. V usage is TRBV6-7 and J usage is TRBJ1-1; D is ambiguous. TRBV6-7 is marked as an open reading frame, function uncertain. Here the CDR3 DNA reads TGTGCCAGCTGTAAGAACACTGAAGCTTTCTTT. Protein: CASCKNTEAFF.